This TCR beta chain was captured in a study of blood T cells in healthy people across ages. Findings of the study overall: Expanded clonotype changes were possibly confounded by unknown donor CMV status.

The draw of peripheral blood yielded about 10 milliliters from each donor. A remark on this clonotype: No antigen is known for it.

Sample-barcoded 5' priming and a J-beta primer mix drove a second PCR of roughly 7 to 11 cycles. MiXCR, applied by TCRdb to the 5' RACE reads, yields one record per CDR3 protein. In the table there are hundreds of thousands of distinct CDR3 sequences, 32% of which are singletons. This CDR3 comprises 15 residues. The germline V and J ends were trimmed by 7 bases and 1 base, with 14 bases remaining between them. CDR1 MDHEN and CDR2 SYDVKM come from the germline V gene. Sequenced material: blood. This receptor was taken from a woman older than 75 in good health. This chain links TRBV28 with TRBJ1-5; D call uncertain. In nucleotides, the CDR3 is TGTGCCAGCATCCCGGGGAGCAGGAGCAATCAGCCCCAGCATTTT. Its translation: CASIPGSRSNQPQHF.